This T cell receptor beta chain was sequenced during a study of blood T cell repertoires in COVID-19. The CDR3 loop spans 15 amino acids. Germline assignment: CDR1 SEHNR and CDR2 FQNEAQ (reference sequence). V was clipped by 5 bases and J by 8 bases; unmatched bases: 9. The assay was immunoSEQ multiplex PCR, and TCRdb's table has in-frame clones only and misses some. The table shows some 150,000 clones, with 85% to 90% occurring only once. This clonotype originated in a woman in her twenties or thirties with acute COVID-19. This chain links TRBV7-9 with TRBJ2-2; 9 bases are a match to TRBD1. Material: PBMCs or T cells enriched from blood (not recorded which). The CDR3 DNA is TGTGCCAGCAGCCAAGGACAGGGGAGAACTGGGGAGCTGTTTTTT. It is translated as CASSQGQGRTGELFF.